The source of this TCR beta chain is a study of OX40 agonist ivuxolimab in advanced cancers. Study at large: Patients were given ivuxolimab, an antibody that agonizes OX40 (CD134). Three patients had partial responses: one hepatocellular carcinoma, two cutaneous melanoma. Hepatocellular carcinoma, melanoma, renal cell or head and neck cancer was diagnosed in the dose-escalation patients.

The data were produced by immunoSEQ multiplex PCR, yet TCRdb's version contains in-frame clones alone and is incomplete. The table has thousands of clones, roughly 67% seen once; the top ten hold about 69%. The specimen was CD4+ or CD8+ T cells sorted from blood, collected in a trial of the OX40 agonist ivuxolimab. This TCR derives from an adult with an advanced solid tumor such as melanoma, head and neck, liver or kidney cancer.

The CDR3 loop reads CASSIVEGGNQPQHF. The DNA for the CDR3 is TGTGCCAGTAGCATCGTTGAAGGAGGGAATCAGCCCCAGCATTTT. J is TRBJ1-5 and V is TRBV19; D uncertain. CDR1 LNHDA and CDR2 SQIVND come from the germline V gene (reference sequence). V shed 6 bases and J shed 4 bases, with 16 bases lying between them. This CDR3 is built from 15 residues.